The TCR beta chain described here comes from a study of vaccination and CD4 T cells after COVID-19. Study as a whole: Overlapping peptides of the spike proteins of SARS-CoV-2, HCoV-NL63, HCoV-OC43 and HCoV-229E were used for cell stimulation.

Whole-study findings and limits: Reactive clone data from convalescent patients indicated a median of about 86% appearing only post-vaccination.

In regard to this clonotype: Its antigen is as yet unknown. The CDR3 does not close with the conserved phenylalanine or tryptophan, likely indicating a read error.

The treatment was: roughly 11-day PBMC culture with coronavirus spike peptide pools or control peptides (ViraFEST assay). Ahead of the COVID-19 pandemic (2011-2018), the CD4+ T cells of the unexposed donor were collected. ViraFEST relied on peptide pools to expand antigen-specific T cells; the TCRs were sequenced afterward. Negative selection purified CD4+ T cells after about 11 days of culture. An Oncomine TCR Beta short-read assay was used to sequence the DNA from cultured CD4+ T cells. TCRdb independently ran MiXCR on the PCR reads; one entry per CDR3 protein. In the table there are thousands of distinct CDR3 sequences, around 41% of which are singletons. Germline lookup yields CDR1 LNHDA and CDR2 SQIVND (reference sequence). This CDR3 spans 17 amino acids. The V gene lost 8 bases and the J gene lost 0 bases, with 17 bases spanning the gap.

V gene TRBV19 combines with J gene TRBJ2-6; D is ambiguous. Source material: CD4+ T cells from blood, cultured in vitro. The sequence was obtained from a human donor in good health. The CDR3: CASHGLVGNSGANVLTS. The CDR3 DNA follows: TGTGCCAGTCATGGGTTAGTGGGGAACTCTGGGGCCAACGTCCTGACTTCC.